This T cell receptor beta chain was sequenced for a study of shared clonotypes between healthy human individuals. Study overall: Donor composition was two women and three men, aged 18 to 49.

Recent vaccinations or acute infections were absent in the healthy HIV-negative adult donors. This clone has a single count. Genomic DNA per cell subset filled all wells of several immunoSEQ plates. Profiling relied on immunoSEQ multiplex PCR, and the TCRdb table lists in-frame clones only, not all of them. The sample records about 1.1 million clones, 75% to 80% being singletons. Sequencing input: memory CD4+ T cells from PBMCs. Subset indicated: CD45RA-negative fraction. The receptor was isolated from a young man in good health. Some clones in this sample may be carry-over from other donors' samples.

CDR3 sequence reads: CASSPVAGGTYEQYF. The CDR3 DNA is TGCGCCAGCAGTCCGGTTGCGGGAGGGACCTACGAGCAGTACTTC. The chain combines TRBV5-1 with TRBJ2-7; TRBD2 matches 9 bases. The CDR3 has 15 residues. Germline V gene data show CDR1 as SGHRS and CDR2 as YFSETQ. V lost 5 bases to trimming and J lost 2 bases; unmatched junction nucleotides: 8.